Listed below are T cell receptor beta chains from one sample, sequenced in a study of cytomegalovirus exposure and HLA in healthy donors. Some clones are missing from TCRdb's copy, which holds only in-frame ones; the method was immunoSEQ multiplex PCR. The sample has about 140,000 clones; 61% are singletons. Sequenced sample: PBMCs. Every receptor here comes from a male donor in good health and CMV-seronegative. CDR3s include the opening cysteine and the closing phenylalanine or tryptophan. The D gene is left open where the match is weak. Size tells how often a clone was seen (once, few, many) or the class of an expanded clone, and some rows leave it out.

v_call,d_call,clone_size,cdr3_length,j_call,cdr3_aa,cdr3_nt
TRBV6-5,NA,NA,14,TRBJ1-2,CASSQTEGWDGYTF,TGTGCCAGCAGCCAAACGGAGGGGTGGGATGGCTACACCTTC
TRBV10-3,NA,NA,16,TRBJ2-7,CAIRRGGSLVSGEQYF,TGTGCCATCAGGAGGGGGGGGTCACTAGTCTCTGGCGAGCAGTACTTC
TRBV7-2,TRBD2,NA,18,TRBJ2-2,CASSLDGAGGVNTGELFF,TGTGCCAGCAGCTTAGACGGAGCGGGGGGCGTGAACACCGGGGAGCTGTTTTTT
TRBV6-6,TRBD1,few,14,TRBJ2-7,CASSYLGQGDEQYF,TGTGCCAGCAGTTACTTGGGACAGGGGGACGAGCAGTACTTC
TRBV9,NA,medium-sized,14,TRBJ1-3,CASSEDSSGNTIYF,TGTGCCAGCAGCGAGGACAGCTCTGGAAACACCATATATTTT
TRBV5-4,NA,few,15,TRBJ2-1,CASSLMVSSYNEQFF,TGTGCCAGCAGCTTGATGGTCAGCTCCTACAATGAGCAGTTCTTC
TRBV18,TRBD1,few,13,TRBJ1-4,CASSDLGQGKLFF,TGTGCCAGCTCCGACCTAGGACAGGGAAAACTGTTTTTT
TRBV19,NA,NA,14,TRBJ2-3,CASSITLAADTQYF,TGTGCCAGTAGTATTACACTAGCTGCAGATACGCAGTATTTT
TRBV2,TRBD1,NA,15,TRBJ1-5,CASSFDRASNQPQHF,TGTGCCAGCAGTTTCGACAGGGCCAGCAATCAGCCCCAGCATTTT
TRBV19,NA,few,15,TRBJ2-7,CASSKTGRTSYEQYF,TGTGCCAGTAGTAAGACAGGTCGAACGTCCTACGAGCAGTACTTC
TRBV28,NA,few,13,TRBJ1-1,CASNGHQGTEAFF,TGTGCCAGCAACGGACACCAGGGAACTGAAGCTTTCTTT
TRBV7-2,NA,NA,16,TRBJ1-1,CASSLYGGGMNTEAFF,TGTGCCAGCAGCTTATACGGCGGGGGAATGAACACTGAAGCTTTCTTT
TRBV7-2,TRBD1,NA,13,TRBJ1-1,CASIDRANTEAFF,TGTGCCAGCATAGACAGGGCGAACACTGAAGCTTTCTTT
TRBV27,TRBD1,NA,16,TRBJ1-6,CASSSTGERDNSPLHF,TGTGCCAGCAGTTCGACAGGGGAAAGAGATAATTCACCCCTCCACTTT
TRBV4-1,NA,NA,16,TRBJ2-7,CASSQEPAFGSYEQYF,TGCGCCAGCAGCCAAGAACCCGCTTTCGGCTCCTACGAGCAGTACTTC
TRBV6-5,NA,few,15,TRBJ2-7,CASTRFGFGSYEQYF,TGTGCCAGCACTAGGTTTGGTTTCGGCTCCTACGAGCAGTACTTC
TRBV6-5,NA,NA,15,TRBJ1-1,CASSYSRSVNTEAFF,TGTGCCAGCAGTTACTCGAGATCGGTGAACACTGAAGCTTTCTTT
TRBV6-4,NA,NA,16,TRBJ2-3,CASSHLGAPNTDTQYF,TGTGCCAGCAGTCATCTAGGGGCGCCGAACACAGATACGCAGTATTTT
TRBV30,TRBD2,NA,15,TRBJ2-3,CAWSGAGGYTDTQYF,TGTGCCTGGAGTGGCGCGGGGGGCTACACAGATACGCAGTATTTT
TRBV9,TRBD2,NA,15,TRBJ2-2,CASSVRGGWTGELFF,TGTGCCAGCAGCGTCCGGGGGGGCTGGACCGGGGAGCTGTTTTTT
TRBV2,NA,NA,14,TRBJ1-5,CASSEAHSNQPQHF,TGTGCCAGCAGTGAAGCACATAGCAATCAGCCCCAGCATTTT
TRBV5-1,NA,NA,12,TRBJ1-2,CASSPENYGYTF,TGCGCCAGCAGCCCTGAGAACTATGGCTACACCTTC
TRBV6-5,TRBD1,once,14,TRBJ1-2,CASTAGTGVYGYTF,TGTGCCAGCACCGCCGGGACAGGCGTTTATGGCTACACCTTC
TRBV7-6,NA,few,16,TRBJ2-1,CASSLNQGRFYNEQFF,TGTGCCAGCAGCTTAAATCAAGGGAGGTTCTACAATGAGCAGTTCTTC
TRBV2,NA,few,17,TRBJ2-7,CASSGSPLQGYGHEQYF,TGTGCCAGCAGTGGGTCTCCGTTACAGGGATATGGTCACGAGCAGTACTTC
TRBV7-3,TRBD2,NA,13,TRBJ2-2,CASSISGTGELFF,TGTGCCAGCAGCATTAGCGGGACCGGGGAGCTGTTTTTT
TRBV5-4,NA,NA,16,TRBJ2-5,CASSLFGGIFQETQYF,TGTGCCAGCAGCTTGTTTGGGGGCATTTTCCAAGAGACCCAGTACTTC
TRBV7-8,NA,NA,14,TRBJ1-1,CASSPVAPEYEAFF,TGTGCCAGCAGCCCCGTAGCCCCAGAGTATGAAGCTTTCTTT
TRBV10-3,TRBD2,once,17,TRBJ2-7,CAISESLASGFSYEQYF,TGTGCCATCAGTGAGTCGTTGGCTAGCGGTTTCTCCTACGAGCAGTACTTC
TRBV29-1,NA,NA,12,TRBJ1-1,CSVGQANTEAFF,TGCAGCGTTGGACAGGCGAACACTGAAGCTTTCTTT
TRBV2,NA,NA,11,TRBJ2-3,CASSNTDTQYF,TGTGCCAGCAGCAACACAGATACGCAGTATTTT
TRBV7-7,NA,NA,15,TRBJ2-1,CASSLSELGYNEQFF,TGTGCCAGCAGCTTGTCGGAGCTAGGATACAATGAGCAGTTCTTC
TRBV19,NA,few,14,TRBJ1-6,CASRGSSYNSPLHF,TGTGCCAGTAGGGGGAGCTCCTATAATTCACCCCTCCACTTT
TRBV29-1,NA,NA,10,TRBJ2-3,CSVSPDTQYF,TGCAGCGTTAGCCCAGATACGCAGTATTTT
TRBV7-2,TRBD1,NA,15,TRBJ2-3,CASSPTGVGTDTQYF,TGTGCCAGCAGCCCTACAGGGGTAGGCACAGATACGCAGTATTTT
TRBV19,NA,once,14,TRBJ1-5,CASSWDNSNQPQHF,TGTGCCAGTAGCTGGGACAATAGCAATCAGCCCCAGCATTTT
TRBV19,TRBD1,few,11,TRBJ1-1,CAIEGAGEAFF,TGTGCGATTGAGGGGGCTGGGGAAGCTTTCTTT
TRBV19,NA,NA,14,TRBJ2-7,CASSTGITTTQQYF,TGTGCCAGTAGTACCGGGATCACAACTACGCAGCAGTACTTC
TRBV7-2,NA,NA,15,TRBJ1-2,CASSLGQDRTYGYTF,TGTGCCAGCAGCTTGGGGCAGGATAGAACCTATGGCTACACCTTC
TRBV9,NA,NA,13,TRBJ1-1,CASSTGMNTEAFF,TGTGCCAGCAGCACAGGAATGAACACTGAAGCTTTCTTT
TRBV6-5,NA,NA,16,TRBJ1-3,CASSYSPGTSGNTIYF,TGTGCCAGCAGTTACTCTCCGGGTACCTCTGGAAACACCATATATTTT
TRBV2,TRBD1,NA,15,TRBJ2-2,CASGGTGGLTGELFF,TGTGCCAGCGGGGGGACAGGGGGCTTGACCGGGGAGCTGTTTTTT
TRBV13,NA,NA,12,TRBJ1-1,CASSLVGGEAFF,TGTGCCAGCAGCTTAGTTGGAGGTGAAGCTTTCTTT
TRBV23-1,TRBD2,NA,15,TRBJ2-1,CASSAPGTSPNEQFF,TGCGCCAGCAGTGCCCCCGGGACTAGTCCCAATGAGCAGTTCTTC
TRBV5-1,NA,NA,13,TRBJ2-4,CASSLDRATIQYF,TGCGCCAGCAGCTTGGACAGGGCAACCATTCAGTACTTC
TRBV6-5,TRBD1,NA,15,TRBJ2-7,CASSYSTGGSYEQYF,TGTGCCAGCAGTTACTCGACAGGGGGATCCTACGAGCAGTACTTC
TRBV7-2,NA,once,19,TRBJ2-4,CASSPDGAWSLSAKNIQYF,TGTGCCAGCAGCCCAGACGGAGCTTGGAGCCTTTCAGCCAAAAACATTCAGTACTTC
TRBV14,NA,NA,14,TRBJ2-5,CASSQGFGGETQYF,TGTGCCAGCAGCCAAGGGTTCGGGGGAGAGACCCAGTACTTC
TRBV2,NA,NA,16,TRBJ2-1,CASVTDRSSSYNEQFF,TGTGCCAGCGTTACAGACAGGTCAAGCTCCTACAATGAGCAGTTCTTC
TRBV7-2,NA,once,15,TRBJ2-1,CASRSGQSSYNEQFF,TGTGCCAGCAGATCGGGACAAAGCTCCTACAATGAGCAGTTCTTC
TRBV5-5,NA,NA,14,TRBJ1-6,CASAGQEYNSPLHF,TGTGCCAGTGCGGGCCAAGAATATAATTCACCCCTCCACTTT
TRBV5-1,NA,few,14,TRBJ2-7,CASSGTGQTYEQYF,TGCGCCAGCAGCGGGACGGGACAAACCTACGAGCAGTACTTC
TRBV27,TRBD1,NA,15,TRBJ1-4,CASSPPWGTGGKLFF,TGTGCCAGCAGTCCCCCGTGGGGGACAGGGGGAAAACTGTTTTTT
TRBV7-2,TRBD2,NA,13,TRBJ2-5,CASSLFAGREQYF,TGTGCCAGCAGCTTATTTGCGGGGAGGGAGCAGTACTTC
TRBV4-2,NA,NA,16,TRBJ2-1,CASSQAALVTYNEQFF,TGTGCCAGCAGCCAAGCCGCACTAGTAACCTACAATGAGCAGTTCTTC
TRBV6-1,TRBD1,NA,15,TRBJ2-1,CASSERTGGKDEQFF,TGTGCCAGCAGTGAAAGGACAGGTGGGAAGGATGAGCAGTTCTTC
TRBV30,NA,NA,14,TRBJ1-1,CAWSVAPRETEAFF,TGTGCCTGGAGTGTGGCCCCAAGGGAGACTGAAGCTTTCTTT
TRBV7-8,NA,NA,13,TRBJ1-2,CASSLVRQTGYTF,TGTGCCAGCAGCTTAGTGAGGCAGACCGGCTACACCTTC
TRBV5-6,TRBD2,NA,15,TRBJ2-7,CASSLLGGASYEQYF,TGTGCCAGCAGCTTGCTCGGGGGGGCCTCCTACGAGCAGTACTTC
TRBV2,NA,NA,11,TRBJ2-7,CASSWGREQYF,TGTGCCAGCAGTTGGGGCAGGGAGCAGTACTTC